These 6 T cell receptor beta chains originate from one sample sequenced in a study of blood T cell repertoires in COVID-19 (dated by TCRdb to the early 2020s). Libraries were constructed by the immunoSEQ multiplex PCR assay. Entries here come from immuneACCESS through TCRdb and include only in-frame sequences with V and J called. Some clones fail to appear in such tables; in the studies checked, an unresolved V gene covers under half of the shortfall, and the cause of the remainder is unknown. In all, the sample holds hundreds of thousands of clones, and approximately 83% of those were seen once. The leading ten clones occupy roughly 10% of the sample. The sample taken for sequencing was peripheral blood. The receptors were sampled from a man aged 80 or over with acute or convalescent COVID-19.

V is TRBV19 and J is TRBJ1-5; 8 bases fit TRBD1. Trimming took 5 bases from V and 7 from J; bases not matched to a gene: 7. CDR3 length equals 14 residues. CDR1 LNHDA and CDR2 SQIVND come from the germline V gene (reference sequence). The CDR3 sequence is CASSLRTGRQPQHF. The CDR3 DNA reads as TGTGCCAGTAGTCTCCGGACAGGGAGGCAGCCCCAGCATTTT.

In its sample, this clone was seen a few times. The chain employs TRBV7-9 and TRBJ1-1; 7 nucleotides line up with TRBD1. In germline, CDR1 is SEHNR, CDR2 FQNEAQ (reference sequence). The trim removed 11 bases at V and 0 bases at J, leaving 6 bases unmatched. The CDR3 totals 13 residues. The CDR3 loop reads CAGSTGMNTEAFF. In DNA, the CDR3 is TGTGCCGGATCGACAGGGATGAACACTGAAGCTTTCTTT.

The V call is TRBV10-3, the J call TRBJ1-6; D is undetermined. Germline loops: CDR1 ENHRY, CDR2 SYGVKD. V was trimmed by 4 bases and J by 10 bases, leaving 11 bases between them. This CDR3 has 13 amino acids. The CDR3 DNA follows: TGTGCCATCAGTGGCGAAGTCCGCTCACCCCTCCACTTT. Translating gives CAISGEVRSPLHF.

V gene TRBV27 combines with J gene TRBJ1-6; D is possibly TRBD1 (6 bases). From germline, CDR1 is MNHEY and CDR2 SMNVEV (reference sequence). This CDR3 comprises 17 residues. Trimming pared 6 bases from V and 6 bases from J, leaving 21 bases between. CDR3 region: CASRNQGPAGFNSPLHF. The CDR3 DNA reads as TGTGCCAGCAGGAATCAGGGGCCGGCGGGTTTTAATTCACCCCTCCACTTT.

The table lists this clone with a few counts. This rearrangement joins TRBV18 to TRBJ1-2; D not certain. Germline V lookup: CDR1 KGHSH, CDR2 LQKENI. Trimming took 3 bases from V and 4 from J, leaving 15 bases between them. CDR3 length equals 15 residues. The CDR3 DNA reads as TGTGCCAGCTCACCGATTGGAGCAGTCGGCTATGGCTACACCTTC. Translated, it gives CASSPIGAVGYGYTF. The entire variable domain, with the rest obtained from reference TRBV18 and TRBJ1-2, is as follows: NAGVMQNPRHLVRRRGQEARLRCSPMKGHSHVYWYRQLPEEGLKFMVYLQKENIIDESGMPKERFSAEFPKEGPSILRIQQVVRGDSAAYFCASSPIGAVGYGYTFGSGTRLTVV.

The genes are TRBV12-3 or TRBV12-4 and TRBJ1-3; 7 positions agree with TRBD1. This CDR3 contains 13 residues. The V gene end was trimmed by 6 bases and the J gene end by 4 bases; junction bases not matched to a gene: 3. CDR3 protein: CASRQGLGNTIYF. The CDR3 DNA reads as TGTGCCAGCAGACAGGGGCTAGGAAACACCATATATTTT.